The 14 T cell receptor beta chains given below trace back to one sample, sequenced in a study of blood T cell repertoires in COVID-19. Data came from immunoSEQ multiplex PCR; TCRdb stores just in-frame clones and leaves some out. The top ten hold about 10% of the sample, which has about 240,000 clones, 85% to 90% seen once. Sequencing was performed on peripheral blood. These receptor sequences come from a woman aged 50 to 60 with COVID-19, enrolled during active disease.

This sequence joins TRBV28 and TRBJ1-4, with D hard to call. Between the trimmed V and J ends, which lost 3 bases and 0 bases, there was a span of 5 bases. Germline V gene lookup returns CDR1 MDHEN and CDR2 SYDVKM. This CDR3 has 14 amino acids. For the CDR3, the DNA is TGTGCCAGCAGTTTTATTGCAACTAATGAAAAACTGTTTTTT. As protein: CASSFIATNEKLFF. Based on the CDR3 plus reference TRBV28 and TRBJ1-4, the full variable domain is DVKVTQSSRYLVKRTGEKVFLECVQDMDHENMFWYRQDPGLGLRLIYFSYDVKMKEKGDIPEGYSVSREKKERFSLILESASTNQTSMYLCASSFIATNEKLFFGSGTQLSVL.

The chain couples TRBV29-1 to TRBJ1-2, with 7 nucleotides matching TRBD1. CDR1 and CDR2 (germline): SQVTM, ANQGSEA. Trimming took 6 bases from V and 4 from J; bases not matched to a gene: 8. The CDR3 is 13 amino acids. Here the CDR3 reads CSVQGTALYGYTF. Written as DNA, the CDR3 is TGCAGCGTCCAAGGGACAGCCCTCTATGGCTACACCTTC.

The V gene is TRBV6-1, the J gene TRBJ2-7; D remains ambiguous. The V end lost 1 base, the J end lost 2 bases, and 9 bases lay between the germline ends. Germline loops: CDR1 MNHNS, CDR2 SASEGT. The CDR3 runs 14 residues. CDR3 coding DNA: TGTGCCAGCAGTGAAGACAGTCGGACCTACGAGCAGTACTTC. This sequence encodes CASSEDSRTYEQYF.

The gene calls are TRBV10-2 and TRBJ1-2; D possibly corresponds to TRBD1 (5 bases). The germline gives CDR1 WSHSY, CDR2 SAAADI. V lost 8 bases and J lost 6, with 22 bases in between. This CDR3 is 15 amino acids long. DNA for the CDR3: TGCGCCAGCGCCCCTCGAGGGAGGGACGAAAATGGCTACACCTTC. This translates into CASAPRGRDENGYTF.

This clone was found once. Other DNA sequences in this specimen translate into the identical CDR3. This sequence joins TRBV3-1 (or the pseudogene TRBV3-2) and TRBJ2-3, with a possible D match to TRBD2 (6 bases). Trimming removed 1 base at V and 3 bases at J, with 11 bases between. CDR3 length: 15 amino acids. Germline V lookup: CDR1 LGHDT, CDR2 YNNKEL (reference sequence). The CDR3 DNA sequence: TGTGCCAGCAGCCAAGGAACTAGCAGTACAGATACGCAGTATTTT. Translating gives CASSQGTSSTDTQYF.

This clone turned up a few times. The J gene is TRBJ1-1, the V gene TRBV19; 8 nucleotides agree with TRBD1. From germline, CDR1 is LNHDA and CDR2 SQIVND (reference sequence). Germline trimming cut 5 bases from V and 5 bases from J; bases unmatched to any gene: 7. This CDR3 has 14 amino acids. The CDR3 region has the DNA TGTGCCAGTAGTTACGGGACAGGCGTGACTGAAGCTTTCTTT. Translation: CASSYGTGVTEAFF.

The chain recombines TRBV18 with TRBJ1-4; possibly TRBD1 for D (6 bases). The V and J ends lost 4 bases and 7 bases respectively, with 13 bases between them. The CDR3 is 14 amino acids. Per the germline V gene, CDR1 is KGHSH and CDR2 is LQKENI. CDR3 region: CASSHTDSSEKLFF. DNA for the CDR3: TGTGCCAGCTCACACACGGACAGTAGTGAAAAACTGTTTTTT. Combining the CDR3 with reference TRBV18 and TRBJ1-4 gives the whole variable domain NAGVMQNPRHLVRRRGQEARLRCSPMKGHSHVYWYRQLPEEGLKFMVYLQKENIIDESGMPKERFSAEFPKEGPSILRIQQVVRGDSAAYFCASSHTDSSEKLFFGSGTQLSVL.

The J gene is TRBJ2-3, the V gene TRBV7-2, with 11 bases fitting TRBD1. From germline, CDR1 is SGHTA and CDR2 FQGNSA. V shed 4 bases and J 7 bases; nucleotides not matched to a gene: 4. The CDR3 sequence is 14 residues long. CDR3 region: CASSSRTGGHTQYF. The CDR3 coding sequence is TGTGCCAGCAGCTCCCGGACAGGGGGCCATACGCAGTATTTT.

The chain has TRBV3-1 (or the pseudogene TRBV3-2) and TRBJ2-1, with D unresolved. The CDR3 is made up of 14 amino acids. Germline V lookup: CDR1 LGHDT, CDR2 YNNKEL (reference sequence). Trimming left V 4 bases short and J 6 bases short, with 13 bases between. The CDR3 nucleotides read TGTGCCAGCAGCCTTTCGGGTCAAGCCAATGAGCAGTTCTTC. Protein sequence: CASSLSGQANEQFF.

The sample holds a few counts of this clone. The chain uses TRBV6-6 and TRBJ1-5; unclear D gene. Per germline, CDR1 MNHNY and CDR2 SVGAGI (reference sequence). CDR3 size: 13 residues. V was clipped by 8 bases and J by 6 bases, with 14 bases between them. The CDR3 region is CASRGPRSQPQHF. In DNA, the CDR3 is TGTGCCAGCCGCGGGCCGAGGTCTCAGCCCCAGCATTTT.

This chain connects TRBV12-3 or TRBV12-4 to TRBJ1-1; D unresolved. Trimming shortened V by 6 bases and J by 5 bases, and 13 bases separated the two germline ends. The CDR3 contains 13 residues. CDR3 DNA sequence: TGTGCCAGCAGAGCAGGTTGGAGGACTGAAGCTTTCTTT. It encodes CASRAGWRTEAFF.

J is TRBJ2-7 and V is TRBV5-6; 8 bases map to TRBD1. The length of the CDR3 is 16 residues. Germline V gene lookup returns CDR1 SGHDT and CDR2 YYEEEE. V shed 3 bases, J shed 2 bases, and the junction held 10 bases outside the gene matches. This CDR3 is CASSSRGQAPTYEQYF. The CDR3 nucleotides read TGTGCCAGCAGCTCGAGGGGACAGGCGCCTACCTACGAGCAGTACTTC. Using reference TRBV5-6 and TRBJ2-7 for the parts outside the CDR3, the full variable domain is DAGVTQSPTHLIKTRGQQVTLRCSPKSGHDTVSWYQQALGQGPQFIFQYYEEEERQRGNFPDRFSGHQFPNYSSELNVNALLLGDSALYLCASSSRGQAPTYEQYFGPGTRLTVT.

This clone came up a few times. The chain couples TRBV3-1 (or the pseudogene TRBV3-2) to TRBJ2-2, with D perhaps TRBD1 (5 bases). There are 13 residues in the CDR3. Germline loops: CDR1 LGHDT, CDR2 YNNKEL (reference sequence). V was trimmed by 3 bases and J by 5 bases, leaving 7 bases between them. This chain's CDR3 is CASSQTVTGELFF. Written as DNA, the CDR3 is TGTGCCAGCAGCCAGACAGTTACCGGGGAGCTGTTTTTT.

The gene calls are TRBV28 and TRBJ1-1, with 9 bases matching TRBD1. Germline CDR1 and CDR2: MDHEN and SYDVKM. CDR3 size: 14 residues. V gave up 5 bases and J gave up 4 bases; unmatched junction bases: 5. This CDR3 is CASSPYRGPTEAFF. The CDR3 bases are TGTGCCAGCAGTCCGTACAGGGGGCCCACTGAAGCTTTCTTT.